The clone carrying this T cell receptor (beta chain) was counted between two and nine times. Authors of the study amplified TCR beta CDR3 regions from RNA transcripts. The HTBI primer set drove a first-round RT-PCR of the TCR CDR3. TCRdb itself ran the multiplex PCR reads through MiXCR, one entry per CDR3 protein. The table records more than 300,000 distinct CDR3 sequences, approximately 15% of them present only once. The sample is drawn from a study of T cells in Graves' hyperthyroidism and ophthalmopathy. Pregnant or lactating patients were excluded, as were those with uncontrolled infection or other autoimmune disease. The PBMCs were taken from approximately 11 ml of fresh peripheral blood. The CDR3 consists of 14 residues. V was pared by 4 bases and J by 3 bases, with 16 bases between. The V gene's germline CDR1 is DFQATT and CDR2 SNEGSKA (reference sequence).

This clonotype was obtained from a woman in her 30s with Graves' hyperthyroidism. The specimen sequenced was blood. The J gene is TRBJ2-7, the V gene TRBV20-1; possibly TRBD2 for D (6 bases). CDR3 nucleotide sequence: TGCAGTGCTACGCCTCGGGCGGGGAACTACGAGCAGTACTTC. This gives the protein CSATPRAGNYEQYF.